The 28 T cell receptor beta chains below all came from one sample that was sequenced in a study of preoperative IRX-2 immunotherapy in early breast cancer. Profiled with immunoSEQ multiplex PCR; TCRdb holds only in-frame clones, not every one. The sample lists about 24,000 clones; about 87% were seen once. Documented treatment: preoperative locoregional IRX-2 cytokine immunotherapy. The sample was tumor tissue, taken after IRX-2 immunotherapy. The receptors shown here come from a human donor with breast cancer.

The CDR3: CSGAGAMEQYF. The CDR3 DNA sequence: TGCAGTGGAGCGGGGGCTATGGAGCAGTACTTC. This rearrangement joins TRBV20-1 to TRBJ2-5; 8 positions agree with TRBD2. CDR3 length equals 11 residues. Per germline, CDR1 DFQATT and CDR2 SNEGSKA (reference sequence). Trimming took 7 bases from V and 11 from J; bases not matched to a gene: 9.

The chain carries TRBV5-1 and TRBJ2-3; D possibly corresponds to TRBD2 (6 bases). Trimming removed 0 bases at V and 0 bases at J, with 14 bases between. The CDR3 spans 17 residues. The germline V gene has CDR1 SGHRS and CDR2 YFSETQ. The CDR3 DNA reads TGCGCCAGCAGCTTGGGGACTAATTCCTATAGCACAGATACGCAGTATTTT. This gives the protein CASSLGTNSYSTDTQYF.

The CDR3 sequence: CASSYRGTGTEAFF. CDR3 sequence (DNA): TGTGCCAGCAGTTACCGGGGGACGGGCACTGAAGCTTTCTTT. The chain joins TRBV6-5 to TRBJ1-1; TRBD1 might be the D (5 bases). CDR1 is MNHEY and CDR2 is SVGAGI in the germline V gene. The CDR3 has 14 residues. Trimming left V 2 bases short and J 4 bases short, with 11 bases between.

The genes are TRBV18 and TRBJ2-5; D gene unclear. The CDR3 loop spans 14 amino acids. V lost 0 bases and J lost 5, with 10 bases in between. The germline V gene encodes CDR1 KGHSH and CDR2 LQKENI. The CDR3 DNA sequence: TGTGCCAGCTCACCACCGACGGCAAGGGAGACCCAGTACTTC. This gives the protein CASSPPTARETQYF.

CDR3 DNA: TGTGCCAGTAGTGGGCGGACTAGCGGCGGATTCTCAGGGACAGATACGCAGTATTTT. This translates into CASSGRTSGGFSGTDTQYF. This chain joins TRBV19 and TRBJ2-3, with TRBD2 matching 10 bases. CDR1 and CDR2 (germline): LNHDA, SQIVND (reference sequence). The CDR3 consists of 19 residues. J lost 3 bases, V lost 5 bases, and 17 bases had no gene match. Full variable domain (rest looked up from reference TRBV19 and TRBJ2-3): DGGITQSPKYLFRKEGQNVTLSCEQNLNHDAMYWYRQDPGQGLRLIYYSQIVNDFQKGDIAEGYSVSREKKESFPLTVTSAQKNPTAFYLCASSGRTSGGFSGTDTQYFGPGTRLTVL.

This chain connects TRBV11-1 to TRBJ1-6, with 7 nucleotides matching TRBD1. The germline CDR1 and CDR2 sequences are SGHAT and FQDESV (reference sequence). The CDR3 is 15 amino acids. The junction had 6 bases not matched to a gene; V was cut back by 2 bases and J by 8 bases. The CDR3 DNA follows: TGTGCCAGCAGCTTAAGGGGGCGCGGAGATTCACCCCTCCACTTT. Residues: CASSLRGRGDSPLHF.

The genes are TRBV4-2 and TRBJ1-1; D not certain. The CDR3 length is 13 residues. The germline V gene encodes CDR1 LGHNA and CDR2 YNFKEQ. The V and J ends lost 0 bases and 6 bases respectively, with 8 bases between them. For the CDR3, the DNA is TGTGCCAGCAGCCAAGAGTCGGGATCTGAAGCTTTCTTT. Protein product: CASSQESGSEAFF.

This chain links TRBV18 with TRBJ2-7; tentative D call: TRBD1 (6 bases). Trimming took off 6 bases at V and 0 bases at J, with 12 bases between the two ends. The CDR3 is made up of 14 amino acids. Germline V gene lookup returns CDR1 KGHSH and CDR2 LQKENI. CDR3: CASSPLDSSYEQYV. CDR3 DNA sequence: TGTGCCAGCTCTCCTCTGGACAGCTCCTACGAGCAGTACGTC.

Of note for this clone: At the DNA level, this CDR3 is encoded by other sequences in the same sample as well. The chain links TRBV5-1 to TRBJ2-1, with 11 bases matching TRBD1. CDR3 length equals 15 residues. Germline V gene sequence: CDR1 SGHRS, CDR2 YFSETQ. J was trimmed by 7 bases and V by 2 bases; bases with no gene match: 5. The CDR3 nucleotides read TGCGCCAGCAGCTTTGGACAGGGGGCAGGAAATGAGCAGTTCTTC. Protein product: CASSFGQGAGNEQFF.

DNA of the CDR3: TGTGCCAGTAGTATCACAGGACTCCCCGCCTATGGCTACACCTTC. Its protein is CASSITGLPAYGYTF. The chain combines TRBV19 with TRBJ1-2, with D tentatively TRBD1 (5 bases). V lost 3 bases to trimming and J lost 4 bases, with 15 bases between them. Germline-derived CDR1 and CDR2 are LNHDA and SQIVND (reference sequence). The CDR3 runs 15 residues.

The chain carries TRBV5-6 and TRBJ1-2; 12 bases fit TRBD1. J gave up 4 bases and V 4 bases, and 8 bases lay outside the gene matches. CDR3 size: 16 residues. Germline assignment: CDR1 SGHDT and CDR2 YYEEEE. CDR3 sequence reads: CASSLPGQGASYGYTF. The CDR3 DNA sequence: TGTGCCAGCAGCCTACCGGGACAGGGGGCTTCCTATGGCTACACCTTC.

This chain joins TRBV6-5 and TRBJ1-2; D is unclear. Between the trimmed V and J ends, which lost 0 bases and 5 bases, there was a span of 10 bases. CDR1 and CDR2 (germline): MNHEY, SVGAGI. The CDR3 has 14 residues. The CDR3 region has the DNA TGTGCCAGCAGTTACTCCGCCCAGTCGTATGGCTACACCTTC. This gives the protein CASSYSAQSYGYTF.

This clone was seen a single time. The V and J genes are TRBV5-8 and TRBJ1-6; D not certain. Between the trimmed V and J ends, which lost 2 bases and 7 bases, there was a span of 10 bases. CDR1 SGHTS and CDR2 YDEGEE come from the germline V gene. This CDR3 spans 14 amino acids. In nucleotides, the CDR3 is TGTGCCAGCAGCTTTCTAGCAAGGAATTCACCCCTCCACTTT. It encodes CASSFLARNSPLHF. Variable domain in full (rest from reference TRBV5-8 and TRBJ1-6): EAGVTQSPTHLIKTRGQQATLRCSPISGHTSVYWYQQALGLGLQFLLWYDEGEERNRGNFPPRFSGRQFPNYSSELNVNALELEDSALYLCASSFLARNSPLHFGNGTRLTVT.

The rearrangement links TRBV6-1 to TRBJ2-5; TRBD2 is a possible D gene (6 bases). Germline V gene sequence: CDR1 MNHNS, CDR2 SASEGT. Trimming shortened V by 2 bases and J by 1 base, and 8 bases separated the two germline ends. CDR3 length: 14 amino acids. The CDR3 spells CASSEIGGQETQYF. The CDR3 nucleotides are TGTGCCAGCAGTGAAATCGGGGGCCAAGAGACCCAGTACTTC.

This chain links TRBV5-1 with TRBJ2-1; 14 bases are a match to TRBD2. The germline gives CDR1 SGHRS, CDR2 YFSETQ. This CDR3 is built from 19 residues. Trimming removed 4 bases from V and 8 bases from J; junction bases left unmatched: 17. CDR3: CASSNRLAGGYPRGYEQFF. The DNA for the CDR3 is TGCGCCAGCAGCAACCGACTAGCGGGGGGGTACCCCCGCGGGTATGAGCAGTTCTTC.

CDR3 coding DNA: TGTGCCAGTAGCCCCCCTGAGAGGGAGCAGTTCTTC. This encodes CASSPPEREQFF. The chain has TRBV19 and TRBJ2-1; D is undetermined. V was shortened by 6 bases and J by 10 bases, with 13 bases between the two germline ends. Germline V gives CDR1 LNHDA, CDR2 SQIVND (reference sequence). The CDR3 consists of 12 residues.

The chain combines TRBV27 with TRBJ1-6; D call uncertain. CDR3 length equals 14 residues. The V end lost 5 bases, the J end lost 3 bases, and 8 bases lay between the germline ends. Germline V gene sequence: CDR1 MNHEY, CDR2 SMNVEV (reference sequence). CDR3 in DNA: TGTGCCAGCAGTGAAACCTACTATAATTCACCCCTCCACTTT. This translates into CASSETYYNSPLHF.

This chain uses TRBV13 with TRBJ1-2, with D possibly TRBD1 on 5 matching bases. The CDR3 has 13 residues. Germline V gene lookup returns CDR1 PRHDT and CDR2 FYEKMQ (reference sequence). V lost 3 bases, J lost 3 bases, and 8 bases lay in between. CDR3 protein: CASSFGGDYGYTF. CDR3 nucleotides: TGTGCCAGCAGCTTCGGGGGAGACTATGGCTACACCTTC.

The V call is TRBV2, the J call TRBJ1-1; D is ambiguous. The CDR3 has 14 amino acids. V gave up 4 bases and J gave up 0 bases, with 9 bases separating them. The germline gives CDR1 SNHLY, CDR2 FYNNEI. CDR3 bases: TGTGCCAGCAGTGCTGTAGGATTGAACACTGAAGCTTTCTTT. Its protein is CASSAVGLNTEAFF.

CDR3 bases: TGTGCCAGCAGCTTTGGATCGGCAAGCAATCAGCCCCAGCATTTT. It codes for CASSFGSASNQPQHF. The chain couples TRBV7-8 to TRBJ1-5; D ambiguous. V was shortened by 3 bases and J by 1 base, with 10 bases between the two germline ends. Germline V gene sequence: CDR1 SGHVS, CDR2 FQNEAQ. The CDR3 covers 15 residues.

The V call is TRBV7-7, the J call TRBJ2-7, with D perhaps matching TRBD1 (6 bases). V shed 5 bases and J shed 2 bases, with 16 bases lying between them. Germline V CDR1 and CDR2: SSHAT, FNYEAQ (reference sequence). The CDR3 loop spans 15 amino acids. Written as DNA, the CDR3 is TGTGCCAGCAGCCTCCCGTGGACAGCTACCTACGAGCAGTACGTC. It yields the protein CASSLPWTATYEQYV.

The DNA of the CDR3 is TGTGCCAGCAGTCCTCACCCGGGACGGAGTGAAAAACTGTTTTTT. This sequence encodes CASSPHPGRSEKLFF. V gene TRBV27 combines with J gene TRBJ1-4, with a tentative D call TRBD1 (5 bases). V dropped 5 bases and J dropped 7 bases, with 17 bases sitting between them. Germline CDR1 and CDR2: MNHEY and SMNVEV (reference sequence). The CDR3 is 15 residues long.

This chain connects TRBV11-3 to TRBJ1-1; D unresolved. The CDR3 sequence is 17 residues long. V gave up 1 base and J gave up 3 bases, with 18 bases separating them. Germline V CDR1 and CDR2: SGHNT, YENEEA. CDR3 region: CASSLGVVLGYDTEAFF. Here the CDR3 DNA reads TGTGCCAGCAGCTTAGGGGTGGTTTTGGGGTACGACACTGAAGCTTTCTTT.

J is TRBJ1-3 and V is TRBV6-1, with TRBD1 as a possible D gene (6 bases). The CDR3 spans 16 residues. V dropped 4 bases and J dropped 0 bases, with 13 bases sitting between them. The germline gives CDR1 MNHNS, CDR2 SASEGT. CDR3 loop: CASSGLGGGSGNTIYF. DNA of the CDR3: TGTGCCAGCAGTGGCCTGGGGGGCGGCTCTGGAAACACCATATATTTT.

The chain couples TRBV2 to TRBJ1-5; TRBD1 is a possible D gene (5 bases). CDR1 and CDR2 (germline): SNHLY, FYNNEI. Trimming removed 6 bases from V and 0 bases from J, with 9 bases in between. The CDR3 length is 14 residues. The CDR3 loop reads CASSPDSSNQPQHF. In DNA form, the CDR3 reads TGTGCCAGCAGCCCAGACAGTAGCAATCAGCCCCAGCATTTT.

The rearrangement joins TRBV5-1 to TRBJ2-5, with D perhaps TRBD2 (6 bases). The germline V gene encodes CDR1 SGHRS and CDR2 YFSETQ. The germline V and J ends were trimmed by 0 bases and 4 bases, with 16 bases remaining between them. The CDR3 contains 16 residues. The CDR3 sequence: CASSLVVGGTRETQYF. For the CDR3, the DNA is TGCGCCAGCAGCTTGGTCGTCGGGGGTACCCGAGAGACCCAGTACTTC.

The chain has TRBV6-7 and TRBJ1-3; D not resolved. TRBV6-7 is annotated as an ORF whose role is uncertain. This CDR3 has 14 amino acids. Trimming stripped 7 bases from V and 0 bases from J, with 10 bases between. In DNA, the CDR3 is TGTGCCAGCATCTTGGCTCCCTCTGGAAACACCATATATTTT. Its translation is CASILAPSGNTIYF.

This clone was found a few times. The CDR3, as DNA: TGTGCCAGCAGCCCCGTCAGGGGAGGTTCACCCCTCCACTTT. Protein: CASSPVRGGSPLHF. The genes are TRBV7-9 and TRBJ1-6; TRBD1 is a possible D gene (6 bases). V was cut by 5 bases and J by 9 bases, with 14 bases left in between. CDR1 and CDR2 from the germline V gene are SEHNR and FQNEAQ (reference sequence). The CDR3 has 14 residues.